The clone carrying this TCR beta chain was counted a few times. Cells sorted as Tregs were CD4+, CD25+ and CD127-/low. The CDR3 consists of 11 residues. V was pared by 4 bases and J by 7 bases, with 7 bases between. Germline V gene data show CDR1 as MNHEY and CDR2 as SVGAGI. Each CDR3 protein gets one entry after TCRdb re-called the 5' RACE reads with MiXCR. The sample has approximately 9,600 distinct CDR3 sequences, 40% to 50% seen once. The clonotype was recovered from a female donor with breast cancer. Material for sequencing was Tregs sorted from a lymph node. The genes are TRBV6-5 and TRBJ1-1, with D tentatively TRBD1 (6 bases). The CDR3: CASSSRGEAFF. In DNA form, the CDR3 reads TGTGCCAGCAGTTCCAGGGGTGAAGCTTTCTTT.